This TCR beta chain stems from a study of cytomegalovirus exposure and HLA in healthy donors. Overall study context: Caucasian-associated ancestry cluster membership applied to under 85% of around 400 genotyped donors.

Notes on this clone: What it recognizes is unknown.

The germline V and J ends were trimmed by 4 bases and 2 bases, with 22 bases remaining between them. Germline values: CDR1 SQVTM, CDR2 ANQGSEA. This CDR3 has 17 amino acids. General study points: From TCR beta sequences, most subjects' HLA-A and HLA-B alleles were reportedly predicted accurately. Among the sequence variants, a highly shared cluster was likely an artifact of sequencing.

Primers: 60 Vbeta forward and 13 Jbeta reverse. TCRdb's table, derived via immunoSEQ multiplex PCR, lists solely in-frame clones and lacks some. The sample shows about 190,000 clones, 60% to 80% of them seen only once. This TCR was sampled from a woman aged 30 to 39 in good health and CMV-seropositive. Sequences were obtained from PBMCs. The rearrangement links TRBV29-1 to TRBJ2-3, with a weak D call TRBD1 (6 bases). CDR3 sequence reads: CSVVFRGRLDHTDTQYF. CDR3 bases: TGCAGCGTTGTCTTCAGGGGCCGCCTCGACCACACAGATACGCAGTATTTT.